The clone carrying this TCR beta chain came up a few times. The target antigen is unknown. Attachment of unique molecular identifiers was made to individual cDNA molecules. From the 5' RACE reads, TCRdb called clonotypes with MiXCR, one entry per CDR3 protein. The sample contains approximately 42,000 distinct CDR3 sequences, around 7% of which appear only once. The data are from a study of early T cells in non-severe SARS-CoV-2 infection. CDR3 size: 13 residues. Deletions cut 4 bases from V and 4 bases from J, with 8 bases between. General study findings and limits: VDJdb matches were skewed toward anti-spike CD8 T cell responses.

Sequencing was carried out using whole blood. The rearrangement joins TRBV12-3 or TRBV12-4 to TRBJ1-5, with D tentatively TRBD1 (5 bases). The sequence was obtained from an adult who was a healthcare worker with PCR-confirmed SARS-CoV-2 infection or an uninfected control (not recorded which). The CDR3 nucleotides are TGTGCCAGCAGTTGGGGGAATAATCAGCCCCAGCATTTT. Its translation is CASSWGNNQPQHF.